The 7 T cell receptor beta chains presented below share a single source sample, sequenced in a study of shared clonotypes between healthy human individuals. Assay: immunoSEQ multiplex PCR; the TCRdb copy retains only in-frame clones and omits some. The top ten hold about 0.42% of the sample, which has roughly 1,500,000 clones, 95% to 99% seen once. The specimen was naive CD4+ T cells sorted from blood. Noted subset: CD45RA+ positively selected. These receptors all stem from a man aged 25-45 years in good health.

Points on this clone: This CDR3 is also generated by other DNA sequences in the sample. This rearrangement joins TRBV5-1 to TRBJ2-2, with D uncertain. Germline V gene data show CDR1 as SGHRS and CDR2 as YFSETQ. The CDR3 consists of 14 residues. The V gene lost 0 bases and the J gene lost 2 bases, with 5 bases spanning the gap. The CDR3 nucleotides are TGCGCCAGCAGCTTGGAAATCAACACCGGGGAGCTGTTTTTT. Translating it yields CASSLEINTGELFF. The variable domain in full, with the rest retrieved from reference TRBV5-1 and TRBJ2-2, is KAGVTQTPRYLIKTRGQQVTLSCSPISGHRSVSWYQQTPGQGLQFLFEYFSETQRNKGNFPGRFSGRQFSNSRSEMNVSTLELGDSALYLCASSLEINTGELFFGEGSRLTVL.

This clone came up once. V and J are TRBV29-1 and TRBJ1-4; D is possibly TRBD1 (5 bases). CDR1 SQVTM and CDR2 ANQGSEA come from the germline V gene. Deletions cut 4 bases from V and 7 bases from J, with 10 bases between. CDR3 length: 12 amino acids. The DNA of the CDR3 is TGCAGCGTTGTAGGGACGAGTGAAAAACTGTTTTTT. Translation gives CSVVGTSEKLFF.

This chain joins TRBV6-6 and TRBJ1-1; D uncertain. Germline CDR1 and CDR2: MNHNY and SVGAGI (reference sequence). The CDR3 totals 13 residues. Trimming shortened V by 4 bases and J by 4 bases, and 10 bases separated the two germline ends. The CDR3 sequence: CASSLSRSTEAFF. CDR3 DNA: TGTGCCAGCAGTTTGTCCCGCAGCACTGAAGCTTTCTTT.

About this clone itself: The junction does not match germline at one end; this may be a read error. V gene TRBV7-7 combines with J gene TRBJ2-5; TRBD2 aligns across 8 bases. The CDR3 spans 15 residues. Germline values: CDR1 SSHAT, CDR2 FNYEAQ (reference sequence). The CDR3 region has the DNA TGTGCTAGCAGCTTCGGTGCAGCGGGAGTGGAGACCCAGTACTTC. It is translated as CASSFGAAGVETQYF.

The chain links TRBV15 to TRBJ2-1; D is possibly TRBD1 or TRBD2 (5 bases each). Trimming cost V 8 bases and J 5 bases, with 10 bases left between them. CDR1 is LNHNV, CDR2 YYDKDF, per germline (reference sequence). The CDR3 has 12 amino acids. DNA for the CDR3: TGTGCCACCGGGGGATCCCACAATGAGCAGTTCTTC. It codes for CATGGSHNEQFF.

This rearrangement joins TRBV9 to TRBJ2-3; tentative D call: TRBD1 (5 bases). Trimming shortened V by 0 bases and J by 4 bases, and 15 bases separated the two germline ends. Germline V gene data show CDR1 as SGDLS and CDR2 as YYNGEE. The length of the CDR3 is 16 residues. In DNA, the CDR3 is TGTGCCAGCAGCGTAGAAGGCCCACAGGTTGCAGATACGCAGTATTTT. It codes for CASSVEGPQVADTQYF.

Regarding this clone: The same CDR3 arises from other DNA sequences in this sample as well. The chain uses TRBV5-1 and TRBJ2-7, with TRBD2 identical over 9 bases. This CDR3 spans 15 amino acids. The V and J ends lost 3 bases and 0 bases, in that order; junction bases with no gene match: 4. The V gene's germline CDR1 is SGHRS and CDR2 YFSETQ. The CDR3: CASSWGLADSYEQYF. The CDR3 DNA reads as TGCGCCAGCAGCTGGGGACTAGCCGACTCCTACGAGCAGTACTTC.